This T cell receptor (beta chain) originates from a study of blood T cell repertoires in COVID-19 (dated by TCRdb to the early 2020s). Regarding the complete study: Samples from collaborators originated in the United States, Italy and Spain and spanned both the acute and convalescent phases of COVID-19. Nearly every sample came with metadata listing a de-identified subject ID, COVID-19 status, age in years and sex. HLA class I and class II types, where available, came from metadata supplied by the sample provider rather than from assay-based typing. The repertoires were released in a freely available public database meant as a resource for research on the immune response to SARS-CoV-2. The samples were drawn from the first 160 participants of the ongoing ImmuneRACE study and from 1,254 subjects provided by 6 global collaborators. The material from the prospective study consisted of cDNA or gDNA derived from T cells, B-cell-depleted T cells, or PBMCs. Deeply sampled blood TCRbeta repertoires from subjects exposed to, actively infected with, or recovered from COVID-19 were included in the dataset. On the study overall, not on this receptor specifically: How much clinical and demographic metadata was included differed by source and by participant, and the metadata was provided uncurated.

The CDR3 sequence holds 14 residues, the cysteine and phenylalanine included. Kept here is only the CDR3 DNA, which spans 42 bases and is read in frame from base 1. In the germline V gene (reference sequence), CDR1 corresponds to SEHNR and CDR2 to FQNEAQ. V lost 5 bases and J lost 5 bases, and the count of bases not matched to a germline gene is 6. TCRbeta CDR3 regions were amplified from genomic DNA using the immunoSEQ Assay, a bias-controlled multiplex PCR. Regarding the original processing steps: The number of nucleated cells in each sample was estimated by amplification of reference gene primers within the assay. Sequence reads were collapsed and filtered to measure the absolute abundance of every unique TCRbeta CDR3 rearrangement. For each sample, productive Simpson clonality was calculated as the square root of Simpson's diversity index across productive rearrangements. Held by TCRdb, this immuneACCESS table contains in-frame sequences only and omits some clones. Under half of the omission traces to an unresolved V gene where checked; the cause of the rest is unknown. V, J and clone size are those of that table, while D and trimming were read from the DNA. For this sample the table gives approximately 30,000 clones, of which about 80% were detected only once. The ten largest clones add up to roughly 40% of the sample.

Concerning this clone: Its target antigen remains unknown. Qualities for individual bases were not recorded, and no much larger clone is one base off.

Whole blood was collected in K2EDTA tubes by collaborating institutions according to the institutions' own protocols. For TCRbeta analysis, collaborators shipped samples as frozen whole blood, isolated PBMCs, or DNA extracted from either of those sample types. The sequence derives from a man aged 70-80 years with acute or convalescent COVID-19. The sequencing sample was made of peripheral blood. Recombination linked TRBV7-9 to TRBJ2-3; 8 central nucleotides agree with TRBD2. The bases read TGTGCCAGCAGCCAAGGACTAGCTGTAGATACGCAGTATTTT. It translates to CASSQGLAVDTQYF.